The source of this TCR beta chain is a study of blood T cell repertoires in COVID-19. The wider study: Sites across the United States, Italy and Spain contributed samples from acute and convalescent COVID-19. In each case, the material was cDNA or gDNA derived from T cells, B-cell-depleted T cells, or PBMCs.

Original processing notes: Using reference gene primer amplification, nucleated cell counts were estimated. Libraries were prepared by immunoSEQ multiplex PCR; TCRdb keeps only in-frame clonotypes and omits some of them. The D gene and trimming were derived from the DNA, and the V and J assignments and clone size from that table. The sample holds under 75,000 clones, more than 80% seen once. The CDR3 spans 16 residues. With V trimmed by 4 bases and J by 5 bases, 9 bases remained unmatched. CDR1 and CDR2 (germline): SGHDT, YYEEEE. The rearrangement joins TRBV5-6 to TRBJ2-2; 9 nucleotides match TRBD2. What was sequenced was peripheral blood. The receptor was isolated from a man aged 30 to 45 with acute or convalescent COVID-19. CDR3 amino acids: CASSVEGSGGTGELFF. The CDR3 region has the DNA TGTGCCAGCAGCGTGGAGGGTAGCGGGGGTACCGGGGAGCTGTTTTTT.